This T cell receptor beta chain derives from a study of cytomegalovirus exposure and HLA in healthy donors. Study-wide background: As released early, the data held 85 million to 95 million unique TCRs from HLA-typed donors. Study findings and constraints: Analysis performed later showed TCR beta chains linked to HLA being more clonally expanded than equally common others.

Remarks on this clone: The antigen is not known.

The study ran its PCR with 60 Vbeta and 13 Jbeta primers. The protocol was immunoSEQ multiplex PCR, while the TCRdb copy is restricted to in-frame clones and leaves out a portion. The table shows 150,000 to 200,000 clones, with roughly 80% occurring only once. Germline assignment: CDR1 SGHVS and CDR2 FQNEAQ. V shed 6 bases, J shed 4 bases, and the junction held 9 bases outside the gene matches. This CDR3 comprises 14 residues. The chain links TRBV7-8 to TRBJ2-7, with TRBD1 matching over 7 bases. The sequence was obtained from a woman aged 50 to 60 in good health and CMV-seronegative. The sequenced sample consisted of PBMCs. The CDR3 nucleotides read TGTGCCAGCAGGTCCCGACAGGGTGGATACGAGCAGTACTTC. Residues: CASRSRQGGYEQYF.